Presented here are 3 T cell receptor beta chains from one specimen sequenced in a study of OX40 agonist ivuxolimab in advanced cancers. Assay: immunoSEQ multiplex PCR; the TCRdb copy retains only in-frame clones and omits some. Of tens of thousands of clones listed, roughly 87% are singletons. The sequencing used CD4+ or CD8+ T cells sorted from blood, collected in a trial of the OX40 agonist ivuxolimab. The receptor source for this set is an adult with an advanced solid tumor such as melanoma, head and neck, liver or kidney cancer.

Comment on this clone: The junction differs from germline at one of its ends, possibly a read error. This chain links TRBV7-7 with TRBJ2-5; 13 nucleotides align to TRBD2. The CDR3 sequence is 16 residues long. CDR1 and CDR2 (germline): SSHAT, FNYEAQ (reference sequence). DNA for the CDR3: TGTGCTAGCAGCCCTCAACTAGCGGGGGGGGGTGAGACCCAGTACTTC. It is translated as CASSPQLAGGGETQYF.

CDR3 region: CSVGVADTQYF. DNA for the CDR3: TGCAGCGTTGGAGTCGCAGATACGCAGTATTTT. This chain links TRBV29-1 with TRBJ2-3; D not certain. This CDR3 is 11 amino acids long. Germline V gene lookup returns CDR1 SQVTM and CDR2 ANQGSEA. Trimming removed 4 bases at V and 4 bases at J, with 6 bases between.

The chain employs TRBV29-1 and TRBJ2-7; perhaps TRBD1 as D (6 bases). V dropped 3 bases and J dropped 5 bases, with 14 bases sitting between them. This CDR3 contains 13 residues. Germline CDR1 SQVTM, CDR2 ANQGSEA. Here the CDR3 reads CSVDQQGLNEQYF. The CDR3 DNA reads as TGCAGCGTTGACCAACAGGGTTTGAACGAGCAGTACTTC.